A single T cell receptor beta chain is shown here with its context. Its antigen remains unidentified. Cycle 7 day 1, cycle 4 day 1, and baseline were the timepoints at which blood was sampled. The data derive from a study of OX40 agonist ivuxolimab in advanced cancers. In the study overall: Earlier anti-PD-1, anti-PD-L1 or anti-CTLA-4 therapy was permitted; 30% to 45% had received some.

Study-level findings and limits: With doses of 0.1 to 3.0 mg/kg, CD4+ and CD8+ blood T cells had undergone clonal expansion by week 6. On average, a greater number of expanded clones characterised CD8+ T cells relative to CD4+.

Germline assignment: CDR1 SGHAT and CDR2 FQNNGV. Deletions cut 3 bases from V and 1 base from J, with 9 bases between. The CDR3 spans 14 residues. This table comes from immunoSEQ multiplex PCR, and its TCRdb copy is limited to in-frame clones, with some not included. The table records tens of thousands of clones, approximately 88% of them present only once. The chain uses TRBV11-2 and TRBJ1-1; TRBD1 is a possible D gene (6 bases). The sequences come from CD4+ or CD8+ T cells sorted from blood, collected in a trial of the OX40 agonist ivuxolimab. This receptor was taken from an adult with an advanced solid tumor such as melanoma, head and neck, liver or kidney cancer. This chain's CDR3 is CASSLNRANTEAFF. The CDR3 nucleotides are TGTGCCAGCAGCTTGAACAGGGCGAACACTGAAGCTTTCTTT.